Presented here are 20 T cell receptor beta chains from one specimen sequenced in a study of OX40 agonist ivuxolimab in advanced cancers. TCRdb's table, derived via immunoSEQ multiplex PCR, lists solely in-frame clones and lacks some. The sample comprises fewer than 85,000 clones, around nine tenths of which are singletons, and around 0.39% rests with the top ten. Sequences were derived from CD4+ or CD8+ T cells sorted from blood, sampled in a trial of the OX40 agonist ivuxolimab. These receptors were obtained from an adult with an advanced solid tumor such as melanoma, head and neck, liver or kidney cancer.

V usage is TRBV7-2 and J usage is TRBJ1-2; D remains unclear. Trimming pared 5 bases from V and 5 bases from J, leaving 12 bases between. The germline V gene encodes CDR1 SGHTA and CDR2 FQGNSA. The CDR3 is 13 amino acids. The CDR3 protein is CASSQGREYGYTF. DNA for the CDR3: TGTGCCAGCAGCCAAGGGAGGGAGTATGGCTACACCTTC.

The gene calls are TRBV2 and TRBJ1-2; D ambiguous. The CDR3 runs to 15 residues. Germline-derived CDR1 and CDR2 are SNHLY and FYNNEI. V lost 2 bases and J lost 8, with 18 bases in between. CDR3 loop: CASSENLGTAGGYTF. DNA of the CDR3: TGTGCCAGCAGTGAAAATTTGGGCACGGCGGGGGGCTACACCTTC.

This clone appeared a single time. V gene TRBV7-8 combines with J gene TRBJ2-2; D is uncertain. The CDR3 length is 14 residues. Germline CDR1 reads SGHVS; CDR2 reads FQNEAQ. Trimming left V 6 bases short and J 1 base short, with 9 bases between. DNA for the CDR3: TGTGCCAGCAGTCCGACCGTGAACACCGGGGAGCTGTTTTTT. Protein product: CASSPTVNTGELFF.

V gene TRBV28 combines with J gene TRBJ2-7; TRBD2 matches 7 bases. Germline V gives CDR1 MDHEN, CDR2 SYDVKM. With V trimmed by 7 bases and J by 6 bases, 6 bases remained unmatched. The CDR3 covers 12 residues. For the CDR3, the DNA is TGTGCCAGCATGGGGGGGAGGGGCGAGCAGTACTTC. Translation: CASMGGRGEQYF.

With regard to this clone: The same CDR3 also results from other DNA sequences found in this sample. The chain combines TRBV6-1 with TRBJ2-3; D perhaps matches TRBD1 (5 bases). V was shortened by 2 bases and J by 1 base, with 7 bases between the two germline ends. In germline, CDR1 is MNHNS, CDR2 SASEGT. The CDR3 covers 14 residues. CDR3 region: CASSERGGTDTQYF. The CDR3 DNA reads as TGTGCCAGCAGTGAAAGGGGTGGCACAGATACGCAGTATTTT.

The genes are TRBV7-2 and TRBJ2-1; D possibly corresponds to TRBD1 (5 bases). Per germline, CDR1 SGHTA and CDR2 FQGNSA. The CDR3 is 13 amino acids. V lost 5 bases and J 9 bases, leaving 14 bases between the germline ends. The CDR3 sequence is CASSPGIFGEQFF. Written as DNA, the CDR3 is TGTGCCAGCAGCCCAGGGATCTTCGGTGAGCAGTTCTTC.

The chain recombines TRBV5-8 with TRBJ2-5; the D is unclear. In germline, CDR1 is SGHTS, CDR2 YDEGEE. This CDR3 contains 12 residues. V shed 1 base and J shed 2 bases, with 3 bases lying between them. CDR3 protein: CASSLNQETQYF. The CDR3 nucleotides read TGTGCCAGCAGCTTGAATCAAGAGACCCAGTACTTC.

The J gene is TRBJ2-7, the V gene TRBV5-1, with 14 bases aligning to TRBD2. The CDR3 has 14 residues. Trimming removed 4 bases from V and 5 bases from J; junction bases left unmatched: 2. Germline assignment: CDR1 SGHRS and CDR2 YFSETQ. The CDR3 DNA reads as TGCGCCAGCAGCGCGGGACTAGCGGGGGACGAGCAGTACTTC. This translates into CASSAGLAGDEQYF.

This chain uses TRBV19 with TRBJ2-1; TRBD1 is a possible D gene (5 bases). Germline CDR1 reads LNHDA; CDR2 reads SQIVND (reference sequence). This CDR3 has 15 amino acids. V was shortened by 5 bases and J by 3 bases, with 14 bases between the two germline ends. Here the CDR3 reads CASSPSFQGYNEQFF. In DNA form, the CDR3 reads TGTGCCAGTAGTCCGTCTTTCCAGGGCTACAATGAGCAGTTCTTC.

The CDR3 loop is CASSPENGPTRKVAFF. CDR3 bases: TGCGCCAGCAGCCCGGAGAATGGACCGACTCGAAAAGTAGCTTTCTTT. The chain couples TRBV5-1 to TRBJ1-1; no firm D call. There are 16 residues in the CDR3. Germline CDR1 and CDR2: SGHRS and YFSETQ. V shed 4 bases and J shed 10 bases, with 26 bases lying between them.

This rearrangement joins TRBV11-2 to TRBJ2-1; 12 positions match TRBD2. CDR1 is SGHAT and CDR2 is FQNNGV in the germline V gene. The V gene end was trimmed by 8 bases and the J gene end by 4 bases; junction bases not matched to a gene: 6. The CDR3 contains 15 residues. CDR3 in DNA: TGTGCCAGCCGCTCTCTAGCGGGAGGGTACAATGAGCAGTTCTTC. Amino acid sequence: CASRSLAGGYNEQFF.

The chain employs TRBV7-9 and TRBJ2-1; no reliable D call. This CDR3 region has 11 residues. Germline assignment: CDR1 SEHNR and CDR2 FQNEAQ (reference sequence). The V end was cut by 1 base, the J end by 13 bases, with 8 bases between. In DNA form, the CDR3 reads TGTGCCAGCAGCTTAGGAATAATCCAGTTCTTC. Translation: CASSLGIIQFF.

The rearrangement uses TRBV19 and TRBJ2-7, with 9 bases aligning to TRBD1. The CDR3 length is 15 residues. Germline V lookup: CDR1 LNHDA, CDR2 SQIVND (reference sequence). Trimming at V came to 5 bases and at J to 5 bases, leaving 10 bases not matched to a gene. The CDR3 DNA sequence: TGTGCCAGTAGTCCGAGACAGGGGGGCTACCACGAGCAGTACTTC. Encoded protein: CASSPRQGGYHEQYF.

The chain links TRBV2 to TRBJ2-7; tentatively, D is TRBD1 (6 bases). Germline loops: CDR1 SNHLY, CDR2 FYNNEI. Trimming cost V 6 bases and J 0 bases, with 12 bases left between them. This CDR3 has 14 residues. CDR3 DNA: TGTGCCAGCAGGAACAGGGAGACCTCCTACGAGCAGTACTTC. Translated: CASRNRETSYEQYF.

The chain links TRBV30 to TRBJ1-2; TRBD1 matches 10 bases. The germline V gene encodes CDR1 GTSNPN and CDR2 SVGIG (reference sequence). The CDR3 contains 13 residues. Trimming at V came to 3 bases and at J to 5 bases, leaving 3 bases not matched to a gene. The CDR3 reads CAWRGDRGYGYTF. CDR3 coding DNA: TGTGCCTGGAGAGGGGACAGGGGATATGGCTACACCTTC. Drawing the rest from reference TRBV30 and TRBJ1-2, the complete variable domain is SQTIHQWPATLVQPVGSPLSLECTVEGTSNPNLYWYRQAAGRGLQLLFYSVGIGQISSEVPQNLSASRPQDRQFILSSKKLLLSDSGFYLCAWRGDRGYGYTFGSGTRLTVV.

The chain uses TRBV6-6 and TRBJ2-3; the D is unclear. This CDR3 has 15 amino acids. The V end was cut by 6 bases, the J end by 0 bases, with 13 bases between. The germline CDR1 and CDR2 sequences are MNHNY and SVGAGI (reference sequence). This CDR3 reads CASRGASPSTDTQYF. The CDR3 nucleotides are TGTGCCAGCAGGGGCGCCAGCCCAAGCACAGATACGCAGTATTTT.

The chain joins TRBV5-6 to TRBJ2-5, with no clear D. With 2 bases removed from V and 5 bases from J, the gap between germline ends came to 7 bases. The length of the CDR3 is 12 residues. Germline V gene data show CDR1 as SGHDT and CDR2 as YYEEEE. CDR3 DNA sequence: TGTGCCAGCAGCTTAGAAATGGAGACCCAGTACTTC. Translated, it gives CASSLEMETQYF.

This chain joins TRBV19 and TRBJ2-4; TRBD2 aligns across 7 bases. Germline CDR1 reads LNHDA; CDR2 reads SQIVND (reference sequence). The trim removed 3 bases at V and 1 base at J, leaving 3 bases unmatched. The CDR3 spans 15 residues. The CDR3 loop reads CASSILREAKNIQYF. The CDR3, as DNA: TGTGCCAGTAGTATTCTGCGGGAGGCCAAAAACATTCAGTACTTC.

The chain is built from TRBV11-2 and TRBJ2-3, with D perhaps being TRBD1 or TRBD2 (5 bases each). V shed 3 bases and J shed 0 bases, with 13 bases lying between them. Germline CDR1 reads SGHAT; CDR2 reads FQNNGV. This CDR3 is built from 16 residues. The CDR3 nucleotides read TGTGCCAGCAGCTTGAGAGGGGCAGGAAGCACAGATACGCAGTATTTT. Its translation: CASSLRGAGSTDTQYF.

The genes are TRBV11-3 and TRBJ2-5, with 7 bases fitting TRBD1. Germline V gene lookup returns CDR1 SGHNT and CDR2 YENEEA. The CDR3 consists of 15 residues. Losses at the gene ends were 0 bases for V and 1 base for J; bases not matched to a gene: 2. The CDR3 DNA reads TGTGCCAGCAGCTTAGAAGGGACAGTCCAAGAGACCCAGTACTTC. It translates to CASSLEGTVQETQYF.